These 15 T cell receptor beta chains were all obtained from the same sample, sequenced in a study of T cell repertoires in cytomegalovirus infection. Which antigens these TCRs recognize remains unknown. Using its own MiXCR run on the reads, TCRdb lists one record per CDR3 protein. The sample has a few hundred thousand distinct CDR3 sequences, just under 30% seen once. Sequenced here: cultured PBMCs, sampled from culture after CMV antigen stimulation. The source of these receptors is a human donor in good health (CMV status not recorded). Some clones in this sample may be carry-over from other donors' samples.

This clonotype was seen a few times. The V and J genes are TRBV6-5 and TRBJ1-1; D ambiguous. This CDR3 spans 13 amino acids. V lost 5 bases, J lost 8 bases, and 15 bases lay in between. Per the germline V gene, CDR1 is MNHEY and CDR2 is SVGAGI. The CDR3 here is CASSDLLNSEAFF. The DNA of the CDR3 is TGTGCCAGCAGTGACCTACTGAATTCCGAAGCTTTCTTT.

A few counts support this clonotype. The rearrangement joins TRBV7-2 to TRBJ1-1; D possibly corresponds to TRBD1 (5 bases). In germline, CDR1 is SGHTA, CDR2 FQGNSA. Between the trimmed V and J ends, which lost 4 bases and 5 bases, there was a span of 8 bases. This CDR3 is 12 amino acids long. The CDR3 nucleotides are TGTGCCAGCAGCTGGGGGACGACTGAAGCTTTCTTT. Its protein product is CASSWGTTEAFF.

This clonotype was counted a few times. This chain joins TRBV19 and TRBJ2-3; perhaps TRBD2 as D (5 bases). This CDR3 region has 14 residues. V was cut by 5 bases and J by 2 bases, with 11 bases left in between. CDR1 is LNHDA, CDR2 SQIVND, per germline (reference sequence). CDR3 sequence (DNA): TGTGCCAGTAGTGGAGGAATGAACACAGATACGCAGTATTTT. Encoded protein: CASSGGMNTDTQYF.

The table lists this clonotype with a few counts. The J gene is TRBJ2-5, the V gene TRBV2; D not certain. CDR3 length: 17 residues. The V gene lost 6 bases and the J gene lost 5 bases, with 25 bases spanning the gap. Per the germline V gene, CDR1 is SNHLY and CDR2 is FYNNEI. The CDR3 sequence is CASSSESKYRIWETQYF. For the CDR3, the DNA is TGTGCCAGCAGCTCTGAATCAAAATACAGAATTTGGGAGACCCAGTACTTC.

V and J are TRBV7-2 and TRBJ1-5; 7 bases are shared with TRBD1. Germline assignment: CDR1 SGHTA and CDR2 FQGNSA. The CDR3 has 15 amino acids. J was trimmed by 2 bases and V by 3 bases; bases with no gene match: 4. Here the CDR3 DNA reads TGTGCCAGCAGCTTGGACAGGCTTGGCAATCAGCCCCAGCATTTT. This translates into CASSLDRLGNQPQHF.

This clonotype appeared a single time. This chain joins TRBV9 and TRBJ1-1; the D gene is possibly TRBD1 (6 bases). V shed 4 bases and J shed 6 bases, with 22 bases lying between them. There are 16 residues in the CDR3. In germline, CDR1 is SGDLS, CDR2 YYNGEE. The CDR3 here is CASSPLQGTGDSEAFF. The CDR3 coding sequence is TGTGCCAGCAGCCCACTACAGGGTACTGGGGATTCTGAAGCTTTCTTT. The full variable domain, its missing parts supplied by reference TRBV9 and TRBJ1-1, is DSGVTQTPKHLITATGQRVTLRCSPRSGDLSVYWYQQSLDQGLQFLIQYYNGEERAKGNILERFSAQQFPDLHSELNLSSLELGDSALYFCASSPLQGTGDSEAFFGQGTRLTVV.

This chain joins TRBV29-1 and TRBJ2-1, with TRBD2 identical over 13 bases. Per germline, CDR1 SQVTM and CDR2 ANQGSEA. This CDR3 spans 12 amino acids. The CDR3 loop is CTATSGGDEQFF. The CDR3 DNA sequence: TGCACCGCCACTAGCGGGGGGGATGAGCAGTTCTTC.

This sequence joins TRBV5-1 and TRBJ1-5, with D maybe TRBD1 (6 bases). The CDR3 consists of 13 residues. The germline V gene encodes CDR1 SGHRS and CDR2 YFSETQ. V dropped 3 bases and J dropped 5 bases, with 9 bases sitting between them. The CDR3 region has the DNA TGCGCCAGCAGCTCGGACAGCGATCAGCCCCAGCATTTT. It yields the protein CASSSDSDQPQHF.

The V call is TRBV20-1, the J call TRBJ1-2; D uncertain. The CDR3 has 13 amino acids. The V end was cut by 0 bases, the J end by 8 bases, with 13 bases between. Germline V gives CDR1 DFQATT, CDR2 SNEGSKA (reference sequence). The CDR3 here is CSARDETLEGYTF. Written as DNA, the CDR3 is TGCAGTGCTAGAGATGAGACGTTGGAGGGCTACACCTTC.

In this sample, this clonotype turned up a few times. This rearrangement joins TRBV7-2 to TRBJ1-1, with 9 bases that match TRBD1. The CDR3 contains 17 residues. Germline assignment: CDR1 SGHTA and CDR2 FQGNSA. The V gene end was trimmed by 1 base and the J gene end by 5 bases; junction bases not matched to a gene: 11. The CDR3 sequence is CASSLEYANRGRTEAFF. In DNA form, the CDR3 reads TGTGCCAGCAGCTTAGAGTACGCGAACAGGGGGCGAACTGAAGCTTTCTTT.

This clonotype was seen only a few times. The rearrangement joins TRBV25-1 to TRBJ2-1; 8 nucleotides agree with TRBD1. CDR3 length equals 14 residues. Germline lookup yields CDR1 MGHDK and CDR2 SYGVNS. V was clipped by 7 bases and J by 6 bases; unmatched bases: 8. CDR3 DNA sequence: TGTGCCAGCACACGGACAGGGCCAGGCAATGAGCAGTTCTTC. Its protein is CASTRTGPGNEQFF. The entire variable domain, with the rest obtained from reference TRBV25-1 and TRBJ2-1, is as follows: EADIYQTPRYLVIGTGKKITLECSQTMGHDKMYWYQQDPGMELHLIHYSYGVNSTEKGDLSSESTVSRIRTEHFPLTLESARPSHTSQYLCASTRTGPGNEQFFGPGTRLTVL.

This clonotype has more than one count but fewer than ten. The V call is TRBV18, the J call TRBJ1-4, with 7 positions matching TRBD1. V gave up 5 bases and J gave up 4 bases; unmatched junction bases: 4. CDR1 KGHSH and CDR2 LQKENI come from the germline V gene. This CDR3 has 14 residues. Here the CDR3 reads CASSSTGSNEKLFF. The CDR3 bases are TGTGCCAGCTCATCGACAGGGAGTAATGAAAAACTGTTTTTT.

J is TRBJ1-1 and V is TRBV5-1; D not certain. CDR1 and CDR2 (germline): SGHRS, YFSETQ. Trimming removed 0 bases from V and 5 bases from J, with 14 bases in between. This CDR3 contains 15 residues. CDR3: CASSLVRPKGTEAFF. The CDR3 nucleotides are TGCGCCAGCAGCTTGGTGCGGCCGAAAGGGACTGAAGCTTTCTTT.

The CDR3: CASSPGTLSSGNTIYF. CDR3 DNA: TGTGCCAGCTCACCCGGGACATTGAGCTCTGGAAACACCATATATTTT. The chain links TRBV18 to TRBJ1-3; maybe TRBD1 (6 bases). Looked up from germline, CDR1 is KGHSH and CDR2 is LQKENI. The V end lost 3 bases, the J end lost 0 bases, and 12 bases lay between the germline ends. This CDR3 comprises 16 residues.

This clonotype was seen a few times. This chain uses TRBV28 with TRBJ2-1; a weak D match, TRBD2 (5 bases). This CDR3 spans 14 amino acids. The V end lost 1 base, the J end lost 7 bases, and 11 bases lay between the germline ends. Per germline, CDR1 MDHEN and CDR2 SYDVKM. The CDR3 protein is CASSLFGSGNEQFF. The CDR3 bases are TGTGCCAGCAGTTTATTTGGTTCGGGAAATGAGCAGTTCTTC.